These 25 T cell receptor beta chains came from one sample sequenced in a study of blood T cell repertoires in COVID-19. The table came from immunoSEQ multiplex PCR; TCRdb's copy has only in-frame clones and leaves some out. Among 120,000 to 150,000 clones listed, approximately 78% were seen once. The sample consisted of peripheral blood. Receptors originate from a woman aged 80 or over with acute or convalescent COVID-19.

J is TRBJ1-1 and V is TRBV5-4; D is ambiguous. This CDR3 is built from 14 residues. Trimming cost V 4 bases and J 1 base, with 11 bases left between them. Germline CDR1 is SGHNT and CDR2 is YYREEE (reference sequence). The CDR3 nucleotides are TGTGCCAGCAGCCCGCGGTCCGGGAACACTGAAGCTTTCTTT. Residues: CASSPRSGNTEAFF. Together with reference TRBV5-4 and TRBJ1-1, the CDR3 gives the full variable domain: ETGVTQSPTHLIKTRGQQVTLRCSSQSGHNTVSWYQQALGQGPQFIFQYYREEENGRGNFPPRFSGLQFPNYSSELNVNALELDDSALYLCASSPRSGNTEAFFGQGTRLTVV.

This chain links TRBV5-6 with TRBJ2-5; D might be TRBD2 (5 bases). The germline gives CDR1 SGHDT, CDR2 YYEEEE. The CDR3 spans 17 residues. Trimming took off 4 bases at V and 1 base at J, with 20 bases between the two ends. CDR3 sequence reads: CASSQVHQRPTQETQYF. Here the CDR3 DNA reads TGTGCCAGCAGCCAGGTTCATCAGCGGCCAACCCAAGAGACCCAGTACTTC.

V and J are TRBV11-1 and TRBJ2-1, with 8 nucleotides matching TRBD1. There are 15 residues in the CDR3. The germline CDR1 and CDR2 sequences are SGHAT and FQDESV (reference sequence). V lost 6 bases to trimming and J lost 4 bases; unmatched junction nucleotides: 8. DNA of the CDR3: TGTGCCAGCAGGACTGACAGGGGACCTTACAATGAGCAGTTCTTC. It yields the protein CASRTDRGPYNEQFF. Filled out from reference TRBV11-1 and TRBJ2-1, the complete variable domain reads EAEVAQSPRYKITEKSQAVAFWCDPISGHATLYWYRQILGQGPELLVQFQDESVVDDSQLPKDRFSAERLKGVDSTLKIQPAELGDSAMYLCASRTDRGPYNEQFFGPGTRLTVL.

This clone has only one observation. The chain uses TRBV3-1 (or the pseudogene TRBV3-2) and TRBJ2-1; no firm D call. The CDR3 extends over 14 amino acids. Germline values: CDR1 LGHDT, CDR2 YNNKEL (reference sequence). V lost 1 base and J 12 bases, leaving 16 bases between the germline ends. The CDR3: CASSQGGVQTGQFF. In DNA form, the CDR3 reads TGTGCCAGCAGCCAAGGAGGAGTCCAAACGGGGCAGTTCTTC.

The rearrangement links TRBV15 to TRBJ1-1; perhaps TRBD1 as D (6 bases). CDR1 is LNHNV, CDR2 YYDKDF, per germline (reference sequence). The CDR3 totals 13 residues. The V and J ends lost 3 bases and 4 bases respectively, with 9 bases between them. The CDR3 DNA follows: TGTGCCACCAGCAGGGACAGAGGCACTGAAGCTTTCTTT. The encoded protein is CATSRDRGTEAFF.

The V gene is TRBV29-1, the J gene TRBJ1-2; D not certain. There are 12 residues in the CDR3. V was clipped by 7 bases and J by 5 bases, with 14 bases between them. Germline CDR1 reads SQVTM; CDR2 reads ANQGSEA. The CDR3 DNA is TGCAGCGCCGCCGACCCGGGATATGGCTACACCTTC. Translating it yields CSAADPGYGYTF.

The rearrangement joins TRBV11-2 to TRBJ2-7, with a tentative D call TRBD1 (7 bases). The length of the CDR3 is 14 residues. The V and J ends lost 0 bases and 6 bases respectively, with 12 bases between them. The germline gives CDR1 SGHAT, CDR2 FQNNGV. The CDR3 DNA follows: TGTGCCAGCAGCTTAGAACCAGGGGGAGGCGAGCAGTACTTC. Its protein is CASSLEPGGGEQYF. The full variable domain, in which reference TRBV11-2 and TRBJ2-7 provide the parts outside the CDR3, is EAGVAQSPRYKIIEKRQSVAFWCNPISGHATLYWYQQILGQGPKLLIQFQNNGVVDDSQLPKDRFSAERLKGVDSTLKIQPAKLEDSAVYLCASSLEPGGGEQYFGPGTRLTVT.

The gene calls are TRBV12-3 or TRBV12-4 and TRBJ1-1, with 10 bases fitting TRBD1. The J segment lost 8 bases and the V segment lost 4 bases, leaving 1 base of the junction unmatched. The CDR3 has 12 amino acids. CDR3: CASSSDRGEAFF. CDR3 sequence (DNA): TGTGCCAGCAGTTCGGACAGGGGGGAAGCTTTCTTT.

V gene TRBV19 combines with J gene TRBJ2-3, with 8 nucleotides matching TRBD1. Germline V gene data show CDR1 as LNHDA and CDR2 as SQIVND (reference sequence). This CDR3 comprises 14 residues. V was pared by 6 bases and J by 4 bases, with 6 bases of the junction left unmatched. The CDR3 bases are TGTGCCAGTAGAGCAGGGGGCGGACCAGATACGCAGTATTTT. Translation gives CASRAGGGPDTQYF.

The chain combines TRBV6-1 with TRBJ2-3, with D maybe TRBD1 (6 bases). The V gene's germline CDR1 is MNHNS and CDR2 SASEGT. The CDR3 extends over 15 amino acids. Trimming shortened V by 1 base and J by 7 bases, and 15 bases separated the two germline ends. The CDR3 region has the DNA TGTGCCAGCAGTGAAGAACAGGGTAAGAGGAATACGCAGTATTTT. Its protein product is CASSEEQGKRNTQYF.

This rearrangement joins TRBV19 to TRBJ1-6; possible D gene TRBD1, 6 bases. The CDR3 is made up of 15 amino acids. Trimming took 4 bases from V and 0 from J, leaving 7 bases between them. Looked up from germline, CDR1 is LNHDA and CDR2 is SQIVND (reference sequence). The CDR3 sequence is CASSTDSSYNSPLHF. As DNA, the CDR3 is TGTGCCAGTAGTACGGACAGCTCCTATAATTCACCCCTCCACTTT.

This clone has a single count. V and J are TRBV6-4 and TRBJ1-2; 9 positions match TRBD1. CDR3 length: 15 amino acids. Trimming at V came to 1 base and at J to 4 bases, leaving 4 bases not matched to a gene. Germline V gene sequence: CDR1 MRHNA, CDR2 SNTAGT. CDR3 in amino acids: CASSDLPGQGYGYTF. In DNA form, the CDR3 reads TGTGCCAGCAGTGACTTACCGGGACAGGGCTATGGCTACACCTTC.

The V and J genes are TRBV30 and TRBJ2-5; 8 positions match TRBD1. Germline assignment: CDR1 GTSNPN and CDR2 SVGIG (reference sequence). V lost 1 base and J lost 2; bases outside the gene matches: 6. The CDR3 is made up of 15 amino acids. The CDR3 DNA reads TGTGCCTGGAGTGCTTACAGGGGGAGGCAAGAGACCCAGTACTTC. Its translation: CAWSAYRGRQETQYF. The entire variable domain, with the rest obtained from reference TRBV30 and TRBJ2-5, is as follows: SQTIHQWPATLVQPVGSPLSLECTVEGTSNPNLYWYRQAAGRGLQLLFYSVGIGQISSEVPQNLSASRPQDRQFILSSKKLLLSDSGFYLCAWSAYRGRQETQYFGPGTRLLVL.

The chain carries TRBV5-4 and TRBJ1-1; D remains ambiguous. The CDR3 contains 13 residues. Germline assignment: CDR1 SGHNT and CDR2 YYREEE (reference sequence). Trimming shortened V by 4 bases and J by 1 base, and 8 bases separated the two germline ends. In DNA form, the CDR3 reads TGTGCCAGCAGCGTGACACAGAACACTGAAGCTTTCTTT. This encodes CASSVTQNTEAFF.

This clone was seen just once. The chain combines TRBV7-9 with TRBJ1-3; D is possibly TRBD1 (6 bases). Looked up from germline, CDR1 is SEHNR and CDR2 is FQNEAQ (reference sequence). This CDR3 is 15 amino acids long. Deletions cut 1 base from V and 4 bases from J, with 11 bases between. The CDR3 nucleotides read TGTGCCAGCAGCTTAGTACAGGGAGCGGGAAACACCATATATTTT. Its translation is CASSLVQGAGNTIYF.

V and J are TRBV6-2 or TRBV6-3 and TRBJ2-4, with D possibly TRBD1 on 5 matching bases. Germline values: CDR1 MNHEY, CDR2 SVGEGT. V lost 4 bases to trimming and J lost 15 bases, with 28 bases between them. The length of the CDR3 is 16 residues. The CDR3 bases are TGTGCCAGCAGTTTTGGCTTTCAGGGAATTACCTCAAACGGGTACTTC. This sequence encodes CASSFGFQGITSNGYF.

This clone was seen only a few times. V is TRBV5-1 and J is TRBJ1-5; D gene unclear. The length of the CDR3 is 13 residues. V lost 0 bases, J lost 3 bases, and 4 bases lay in between. Germline V gene data show CDR1 as SGHRS and CDR2 as YFSETQ. CDR3 in amino acids: CASSLASNQPQHF. The DNA for the CDR3 is TGCGCCAGCAGCTTGGCATCCAATCAGCCCCAGCATTTT.

J is TRBJ1-2 and V is TRBV7-2; perhaps TRBD1 as D (6 bases). The CDR3 extends over 15 amino acids. Germline V lookup: CDR1 SGHTA, CDR2 FQGNSA. Trimming took 6 bases from V and 3 from J, leaving 17 bases between them. The chain's CDR3 is CASREGRGADYGYTF. The CDR3 DNA reads as TGTGCCAGCAGGGAGGGTCGGGGGGCGGACTATGGCTACACCTTC.

This clone was counted a single time. The chain uses TRBV5-4 and TRBJ2-4; a weak D match, TRBD2 (6 bases). This CDR3 has 15 residues. CDR1 is SGHNT and CDR2 is YYREEE in the germline V gene (reference sequence). V was shortened by 4 bases and J by 1 base, with 12 bases between the two germline ends. This CDR3 reads CASSPVGGAKNIQYF. CDR3 sequence (DNA): TGTGCCAGCAGCCCCGTTGGAGGGGCCAAAAACATTCAGTACTTC.

The rearrangement links TRBV28 to TRBJ2-3; D possibly corresponds to TRBD2 (6 bases). The V gene lost 3 bases and the J gene lost 3 bases, with 13 bases spanning the gap. Germline V CDR1 and CDR2: MDHEN, SYDVKM. The CDR3 has 15 residues. This chain's CDR3 is CASSFSLARTDTQYF. The CDR3 DNA follows: TGTGCCAGCAGTTTCTCGCTAGCGCGGACAGATACGCAGTATTTT.

This clone was seen a single time. J is TRBJ2-1 and V is TRBV3-1 (or the pseudogene TRBV3-2); D gene ambiguous. V shed 1 base and J shed 8 bases, with 6 bases lying between them. Germline V CDR1 and CDR2: LGHDT, YNNKEL (reference sequence). The length of the CDR3 is 12 residues. The CDR3 nucleotides read TGTGCCAGCAGCCAAGTTCCAGATGAGCAGTTCTTC. Protein sequence: CASSQVPDEQFF.

This clone was detected a few times. The J gene is TRBJ2-5, the V gene TRBV5-4; D may be TRBD1 (6 bases). The CDR3 loop spans 17 amino acids. Between the trimmed V and J ends, which lost 3 bases and 0 bases, there was a span of 18 bases. CDR1 and CDR2 (germline): SGHNT, YYREEE (reference sequence). CDR3 region: CASSSRADSWYQETQYF. Here the CDR3 DNA reads TGTGCCAGCAGCTCGAGAGCGGACAGTTGGTACCAAGAGACCCAGTACTTC.

This clone was recorded a few times. The chain employs TRBV5-1 and TRBJ2-7, with TRBD2 as a possible D gene (6 bases). The CDR3 runs to 15 residues. Trimming took 4 bases from V and 2 from J, leaving 16 bases between them. The germline V gene has CDR1 SGHRS and CDR2 YFSETQ. This chain's CDR3 is CASSPTLGGAYEQYF. In DNA, the CDR3 is TGCGCCAGCAGCCCGACCCTGGGGGGAGCCTACGAGCAGTACTTC. Drawing the rest from reference TRBV5-1 and TRBJ2-7, the complete variable domain is KAGVTQTPRYLIKTRGQQVTLSCSPISGHRSVSWYQQTPGQGLQFLFEYFSETQRNKGNFPGRFSGRQFSNSRSEMNVSTLELGDSALYLCASSPTLGGAYEQYFGPGTRLTVT.

The J gene is TRBJ2-7, the V gene TRBV18, with 11 bases lining up with TRBD1. J gave up 5 bases and V 4 bases, and 7 bases lay outside the gene matches. Germline V gene sequence: CDR1 KGHSH, CDR2 LQKENI. The CDR3 runs 15 residues. In DNA form, the CDR3 reads TGTGCCAGCTCACGGGCGGGACAGGGGGAGGACGAGCAGTACTTC. Protein sequence: CASSRAGQGEDEQYF.

This chain links TRBV3-1 (or the pseudogene TRBV3-2) with TRBJ2-5; 12 bases fit TRBD2. CDR3 size: 19 residues. V dropped 0 bases and J dropped 0; count of bases not matched to a gene: 8. From germline, CDR1 is LGHDT and CDR2 YNNKEL (reference sequence). CDR3 DNA sequence: TGTGCCAGCAGCCAAGAACGCCTAGCGGGAGGGGAATACCAAGAGACCCAGTACTTC. This encodes CASSQERLAGGEYQETQYF.